This TCR beta chain was recovered during a study of cytomegalovirus exposure and HLA in healthy donors. Findings of the study overall: Sequencing likely produced, as an artifact, a cluster of highly shared sequence variants.

In the case of this clone: Its antigen is as yet unknown.

CDR3 length equals 11 residues. Per germline, CDR1 MNHNS and CDR2 SASEGT. Trimming took off 5 bases at V and 11 bases at J, with 13 bases between the two ends. With 60 Vbeta and 13 Jbeta primers, the PCR was carried out. Using immunoSEQ multiplex PCR, the repertoire was profiled, and TCRdb retains in-frame clones only, with some absent. Of 110,000 to 150,000 clones in the sample, approximately 80% were seen once. The chain links TRBV6-1 to TRBJ2-7; D may be TRBD2 (5 bases). The sequencing input was PBMCs. The sequence came from a female donor in good health and CMV-seronegative. DNA for the CDR3: TGTGCCAGCAGTCTGGGAACGGGGAAGTACTTC. Translating it yields CASSLGTGKYF.